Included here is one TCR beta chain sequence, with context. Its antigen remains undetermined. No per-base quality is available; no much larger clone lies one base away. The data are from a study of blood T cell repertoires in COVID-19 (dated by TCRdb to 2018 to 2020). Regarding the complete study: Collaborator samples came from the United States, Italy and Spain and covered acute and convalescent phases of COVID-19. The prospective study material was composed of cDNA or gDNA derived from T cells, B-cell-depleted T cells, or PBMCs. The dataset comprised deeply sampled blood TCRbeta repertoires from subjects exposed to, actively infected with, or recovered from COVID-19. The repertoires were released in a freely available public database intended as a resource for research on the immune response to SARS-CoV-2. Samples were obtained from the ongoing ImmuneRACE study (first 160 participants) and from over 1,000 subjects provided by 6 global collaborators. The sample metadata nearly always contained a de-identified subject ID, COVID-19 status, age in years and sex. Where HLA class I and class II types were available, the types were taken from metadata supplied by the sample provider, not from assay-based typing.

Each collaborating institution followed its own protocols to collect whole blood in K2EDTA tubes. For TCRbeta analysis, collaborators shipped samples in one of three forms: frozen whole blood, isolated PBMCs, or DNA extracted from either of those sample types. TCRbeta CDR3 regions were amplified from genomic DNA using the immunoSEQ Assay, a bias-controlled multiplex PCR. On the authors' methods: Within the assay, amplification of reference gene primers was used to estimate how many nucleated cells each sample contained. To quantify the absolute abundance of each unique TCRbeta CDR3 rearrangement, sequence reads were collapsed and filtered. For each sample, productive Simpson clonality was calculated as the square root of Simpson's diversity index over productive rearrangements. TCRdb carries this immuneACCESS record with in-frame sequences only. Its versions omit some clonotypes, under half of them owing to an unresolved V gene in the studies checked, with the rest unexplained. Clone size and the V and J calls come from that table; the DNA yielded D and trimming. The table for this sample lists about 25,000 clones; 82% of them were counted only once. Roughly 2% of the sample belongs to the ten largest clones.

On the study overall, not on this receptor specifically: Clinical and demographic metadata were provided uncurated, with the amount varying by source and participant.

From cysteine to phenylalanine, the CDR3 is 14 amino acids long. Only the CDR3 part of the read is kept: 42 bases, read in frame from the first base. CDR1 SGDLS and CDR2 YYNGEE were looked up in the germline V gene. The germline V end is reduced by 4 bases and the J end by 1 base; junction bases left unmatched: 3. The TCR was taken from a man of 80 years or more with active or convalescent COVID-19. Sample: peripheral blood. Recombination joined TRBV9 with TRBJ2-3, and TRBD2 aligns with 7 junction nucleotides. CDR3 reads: CASSPSGGTDTQYF. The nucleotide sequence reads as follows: TGTGCCAGCAGCCCCAGCGGGGGCACAGATACGCAGTATTTT.